This TCR beta chain was obtained from a study of cytomegalovirus exposure and HLA in healthy donors. Clones were sequenced by immunoSEQ multiplex PCR, and TCRdb holds only the in-frame ones, with some missing. The table records roughly 300,000 clones, roughly 88% of them present only once. This CDR3 region has 15 residues. Per germline, CDR1 MDHEN and CDR2 SYDVKM. V was cut by 5 bases and J by 1 base, with 14 bases left in between. What was sequenced was PBMCs. The receptor was isolated from a woman aged 18-29 years in good health and CMV-seronegative. The V gene is TRBV28, the J gene TRBJ1-1; perhaps TRBD1 as D (6 bases). CDR3: CASSTRTDWNTEAFF. CDR3 bases: TGTGCCAGCAGTACAAGGACAGATTGGAACACTGAAGCTTTCTTT.